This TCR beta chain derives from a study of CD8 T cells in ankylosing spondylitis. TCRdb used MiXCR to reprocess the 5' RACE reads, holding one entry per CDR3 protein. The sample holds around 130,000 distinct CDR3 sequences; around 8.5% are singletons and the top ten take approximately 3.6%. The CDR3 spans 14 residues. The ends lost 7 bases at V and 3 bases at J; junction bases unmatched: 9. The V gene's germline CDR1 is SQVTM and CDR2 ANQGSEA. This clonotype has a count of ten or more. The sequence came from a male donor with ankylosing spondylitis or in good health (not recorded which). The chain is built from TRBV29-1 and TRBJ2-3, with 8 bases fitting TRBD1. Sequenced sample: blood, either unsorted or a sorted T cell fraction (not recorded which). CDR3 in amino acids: CSARRGTGTDTQYF. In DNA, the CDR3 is TGCAGCGCCCGCCGGGGGACAGGAACAGATACGCAGTATTTT.